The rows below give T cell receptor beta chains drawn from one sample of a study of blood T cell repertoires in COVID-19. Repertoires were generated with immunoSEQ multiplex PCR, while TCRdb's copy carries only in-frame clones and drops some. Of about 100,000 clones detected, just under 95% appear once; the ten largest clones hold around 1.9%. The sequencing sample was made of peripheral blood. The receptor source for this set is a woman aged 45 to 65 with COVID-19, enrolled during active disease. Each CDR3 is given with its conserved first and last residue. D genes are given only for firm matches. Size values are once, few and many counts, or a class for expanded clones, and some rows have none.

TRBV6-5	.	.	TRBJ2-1	TGTGCCAGTTACAGCTGGGTGGATCCGTTCTTC	CASYSWVDPFF
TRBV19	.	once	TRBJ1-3	TGTGCCAGTAGTATTTTAGCCCCCAATGTCCGAGGATCTGGAAACACCATATATTTT	CASSILAPNVRGSGNTIYF
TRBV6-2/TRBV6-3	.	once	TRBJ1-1	TGTGCCAGCAGTTACCCTTCCATCAGGGGAATTACTGAAGCTTTCTTT	CASSYPSIRGITEAFF
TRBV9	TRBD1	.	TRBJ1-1	TGTGCCAGCAGCGTACATACGGGACAGTCGGGAGCTTTCTTT	CASSVHTGQSGAFF
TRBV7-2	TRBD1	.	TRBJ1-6	TGTGCCAGCAGCTTAGGCCGACAGGGATTCTCACCCCTCCACTTT	CASSLGRQGFSPLHF
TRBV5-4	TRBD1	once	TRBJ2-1	TGTGCCAGCAGCCGAGACAGGGTATCAGGCAATGAGCAGTTCTTC	CASSRDRVSGNEQFF
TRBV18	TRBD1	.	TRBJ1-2	TGTGCCAGCTCACCTTACAGGGGAGACTATGGCTACACCTTC	CASSPYRGDYGYTF
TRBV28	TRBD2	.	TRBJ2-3	TGTGCCAGCAGTTCCCTAGCGGGGGGGACAGATACGCAGTATTTT	CASSSLAGGTDTQYF
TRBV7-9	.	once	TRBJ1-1	TGTGCCAGCAGCCCTCTTGCGGGGATGAACACTGAAGCTTTCTTT	CASSPLAGMNTEAFF
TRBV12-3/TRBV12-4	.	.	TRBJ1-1	TGTGCCAGCAGTTTATATTTTGTTACTGAAGCTTTCTTT	CASSLYFVTEAFF
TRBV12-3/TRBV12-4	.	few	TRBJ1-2	TGTGCCAGCAGCCCTGACAGGACCTATGGCTACACCTTC	CASSPDRTYGYTF
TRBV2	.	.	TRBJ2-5	TGTGCCATCGCCGGGGAGTACCAAGAGACCCAGTACTTC	CAIAGEYQETQYF
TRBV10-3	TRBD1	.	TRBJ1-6	TGTGCCATTGGGCCGGCAGGGGGCCCTTCACCCCTCCACTTT	CAIGPAGGPSPLHF
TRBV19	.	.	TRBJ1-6	TGTGCCAGTAGTTCAAGGCCATGGGGCGATTCACCCCTCCACTTT	CASSSRPWGDSPLHF
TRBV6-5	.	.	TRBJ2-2	TGTGCCAGCAGTTTCGACAGGAGTAACACCGGGGAGCTGTTTTTT	CASSFDRSNTGELFF
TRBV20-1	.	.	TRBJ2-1	TGCAGTGCTAGGCGACTAACTGAGCAGTTCTTC	CSARRLTEQFF
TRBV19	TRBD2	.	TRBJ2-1	TGTGCCAGTAACTCGGGGGGGGCGCGAATGAGTGAGCAGTTCTTC	CASNSGGARMSEQFF
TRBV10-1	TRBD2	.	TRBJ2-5	TGCGCCAGCAGTGAGTCGACTAGCGGAGTGAGGAAGACCCAGTACTTC	CASSESTSGVRKTQYF
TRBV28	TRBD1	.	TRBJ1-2	TGTGCCAGCAGCTTCGGGACAGCTCCTTATGGCTACACCTTC	CASSFGTAPYGYTF
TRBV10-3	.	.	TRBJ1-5	TGTGCCATCAGTGTTGGAGGAGATCAGCCCCAGCATTTT	CAISVGGDQPQHF
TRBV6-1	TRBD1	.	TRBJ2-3	TGTGCCAGCAGTGGGGACAGGACTCTATACACAGATACGCAGTATTTT	CASSGDRTLYTDTQYF
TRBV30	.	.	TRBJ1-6	TGTGCCTGGAGCCCGGGCGGGTCGAACAAGCCCCTCCACTTT	CAWSPGGSNKPLHF
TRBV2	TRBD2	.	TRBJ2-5	TGTGCCAGCAGTGAACAAGTAGCGGGGGGGCGGCAAGAGACCCAGTACTTC	CASSEQVAGGRQETQYF
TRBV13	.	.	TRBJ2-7	TGTGCCAGCAGCCATATTCCTATCTCCTACGAGCAGTACTTC	CASSHIPISYEQYF
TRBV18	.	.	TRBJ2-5	TGTGCCAGCTCACCGACCCCGGACTACCCGAGACAAGAGACCCAGTACTTC	CASSPTPDYPRQETQYF
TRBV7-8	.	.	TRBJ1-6	TGTGCCAGCAGCCCACCCCTCAGGTTGAGTTCACCCCTCCACTTT	CASSPPLRLSSPLHF
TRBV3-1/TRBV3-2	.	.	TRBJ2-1	TGTGCCAGCAGCCCAGGGTGGGCTAGGGCCAACAATGAGCAGTTCTTC	CASSPGWARANNEQFF
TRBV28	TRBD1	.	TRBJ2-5	TGTGCCAGCGAACCCCATCCCGGGACAGCTCAAGAGACCCAGTACTTC	CASEPHPGTAQETQYF
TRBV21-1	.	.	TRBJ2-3	TGTGCCAGCAGCTATCCTGAGACAGGGCAGAAGGATACGCAGTATTTT	CASSYPETGQKDTQYF
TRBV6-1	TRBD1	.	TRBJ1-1	TGTGCCAGCAGTGAAGCGGCGGACAGGGGGGGAGCTTTCTTT	CASSEAADRGGAFF
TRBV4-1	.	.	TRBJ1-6	TGCGCCAGCAGCCAAGAGGCAGGGGTGAGATCACCCCTCCACTTT	CASSQEAGVRSPLHF
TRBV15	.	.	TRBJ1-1	TGTGCCACCAGCAGAGGGTACGGCTCGCGCGGCACAGCTTTCTTT	CATSRGYGSRGTAFF
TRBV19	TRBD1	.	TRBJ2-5	TGTGCCAGTAGTTCCCCCCAGGACAGGACCATGGAGACCCAGTACTTC	CASSSPQDRTMETQYF
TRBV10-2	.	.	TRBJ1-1	TGCGCCAGCACCCACAGGGTAGGGCCCATCATGAACACTGAAGCTTTCTTT	CASTHRVGPIMNTEAFF
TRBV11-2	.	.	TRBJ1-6	TGTGCCAGCAGCTTAGCGGGTAATTCACCCCTCCACTTT	CASSLAGNSPLHF
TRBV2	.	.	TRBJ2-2	TGTGCCAGCATGGCCAGATCCATTGCCACCGGGGAGCTGTTTTTT	CASMARSIATGELFF
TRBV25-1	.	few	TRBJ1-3	TGTGCCAGCAGTCCAACTGGGCTCTCTGGAAACACCATATATTTT	CASSPTGLSGNTIYF
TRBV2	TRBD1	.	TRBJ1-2	TGTGCCAGCAGGAGACAGGGGGAGACCTATGGCTACACCTTC	CASRRQGETYGYTF
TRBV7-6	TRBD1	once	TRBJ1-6	TGTGCCAGCAGCTTCGGGGGACAGGGGAGGTCACCCCTCCACTTT	CASSFGGQGRSPLHF
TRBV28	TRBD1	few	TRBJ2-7	TGTGCCAGCAGTTCCCCGGACAGGGTCCAGCAGTACTTC	CASSSPDRVQQYF
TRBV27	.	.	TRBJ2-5	TGTGCCAGCAGTTTATCTCTCGGGGTCAAAGAGACCCAGTACTTC	CASSLSLGVKETQYF
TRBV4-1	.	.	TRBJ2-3	TGCGCCAGCAGCCAAGAGGGGGCGGGAGATACGCAGTATTTT	CASSQEGAGDTQYF
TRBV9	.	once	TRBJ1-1	TGTGCCAGCAGCCCCCAGGCTATAAACACTGAAGCTTTCTTT	CASSPQAINTEAFF
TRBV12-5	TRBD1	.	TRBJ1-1	TGTGCTAGTGGCCCTCGACAGGGGTGGAGGAACACTGAAGCTTTCTTT	CASGPRQGWRNTEAFF
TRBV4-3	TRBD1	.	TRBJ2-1	TGCGCCAGCAGCCAAGGCGCCGGGACAGGAGACAATGAGCAGTTCTTC	CASSQGAGTGDNEQFF
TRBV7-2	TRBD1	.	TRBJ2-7	TGTGCCAGCAGCCCGCCGGGACAGGGGCTTTACGAGCAGTACTTC	CASSPPGQGLYEQYF
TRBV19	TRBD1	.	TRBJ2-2	TGTGCCAGTAGTGCCCCGGGACAGGCGAACACCGGGGAGCTGTTTTTT	CASSAPGQANTGELFF
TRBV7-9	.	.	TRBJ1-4	TGTGCCAGCAGCTTTTTACAGGCTAATGAAAAACTGTTTTTT	CASSFLQANEKLFF
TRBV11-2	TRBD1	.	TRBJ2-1	TGTGCCAGCAGCTCAGACAGGGGCGCACAGTTCTTC	CASSSDRGAQFF
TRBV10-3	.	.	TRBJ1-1	TGTGCCATCAGTGAGTCGGGAGCCTTGAACACTGAAGCTTTCTTT	CAISESGALNTEAFF
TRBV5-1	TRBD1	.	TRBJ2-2	TGCGCCAGCAGCTCTGGACAGGGCTTTACCGGGGAGCTGTTTTTT	CASSSGQGFTGELFF